These 32 T cell receptor beta chains originate from one sample sequenced in a study of blood T cell repertoires in COVID-19. The assay was immunoSEQ multiplex PCR, and TCRdb's table has in-frame clones only and misses some. The sample yields about 72,000 clones, approximately 82% seen once. The sample consisted of peripheral blood. The receptors were sampled from a woman of 80 years or more with acute or convalescent COVID-19.

The chain links TRBV7-3 to TRBJ2-1; 11 bases line up with TRBD1. With V trimmed by 3 bases and J by 8 bases, 9 bases remained unmatched. The germline CDR1 and CDR2 sequences are SGHTA and FQGTGA. The CDR3 consists of 16 residues. This chain's CDR3 is CASSFAGQGASHEQFF. For the CDR3, the DNA is TGTGCCAGCAGCTTCGCCGGACAGGGGGCTTCCCATGAGCAGTTCTTC.

The CDR3 loop reads CASSSHTLPETQYF. For the CDR3, the DNA is TGTGCCAGCAGTTCTCACACCCTTCCTGAGACCCAGTACTTC. The rearrangement uses TRBV27 and TRBJ2-5; D not resolved. Germline loops: CDR1 MNHEY, CDR2 SMNVEV (reference sequence). The CDR3 length is 14 residues. Trimming removed 4 bases from V and 5 bases from J, with 14 bases in between.

The rearrangement uses TRBV5-4 and TRBJ1-1; D is unresolved. The CDR3 is 14 amino acids. Trimming left V 0 bases short and J 1 base short, with 7 bases between. CDR1 SGHNT and CDR2 YYREEE come from the germline V gene (reference sequence). The DNA for the CDR3 is TGTGCCAGCAGCTTGGACCAGGCGAACACTGAAGCTTTCTTT. Its protein is CASSLDQANTEAFF.

This chain connects TRBV11-3 to TRBJ2-2; no clear D gene. The CDR3 is made up of 14 amino acids. The germline gives CDR1 SGHNT, CDR2 YENEEA. The V and J ends lost 2 bases and 5 bases respectively, with 9 bases between them. The CDR3 loop reads CASSLNSLTGELFF. The CDR3 bases are TGTGCCAGCAGCTTAAACAGCCTGACCGGGGAGCTGTTTTTT.

The CDR3, as DNA: TGTGCCAGCAGCCCCCGGACAGGGGGAACTGAAGCTTTCTTT. Protein product: CASSPRTGGTEAFF. The chain is built from TRBV11-2 and TRBJ1-1; TRBD1 agrees at 10 bases. Germline loops: CDR1 SGHAT, CDR2 FQNNGV. V dropped 5 bases and J dropped 5; count of bases not matched to a gene: 5. The length of the CDR3 is 14 residues.

This chain joins TRBV11-2 and TRBJ2-3, with 9 bases matching TRBD2. This CDR3 is built from 13 residues. Trimming cost V 8 bases and J 4 bases; bases outside gene matches: 4. Germline V gene data show CDR1 as SGHAT and CDR2 as FQNNGV. The CDR3, as DNA: TGTGCCAGCGGCGGACTAGCGTCAGATACGCAGTATTTT. Protein sequence: CASGGLASDTQYF.

The chain joins TRBV11-3 to TRBJ1-1, with 9 bases aligning to TRBD1. Trimming at V came to 0 bases and at J to 10 bases, leaving 0 bases not matched to a gene. This CDR3 has 12 amino acids. Germline V gives CDR1 SGHNT, CDR2 YENEEA. The CDR3 nucleotides read TGTGCCAGCAGCTTAGAGGACAGGGGAGCTTTCTTT. This translates into CASSLEDRGAFF. Full variable domain (outside the CDR3, taken from reference TRBV11-3 and TRBJ1-1): EAGVVQSPRYKIIEKKQPVAFWCNPISGHNTLYWYLQNLGQGPELLIRYENEEAVDDSQLPKDRFSAERLKGVDSTLKIQPAELGDSAVYLCASSLEDRGAFFGQGTRLTVV.

The chain recombines TRBV30 with TRBJ2-7, with D maybe TRBD2 (5 bases). Looked up from germline, CDR1 is GTSNPN and CDR2 is SVGIG (reference sequence). The ends were cut back, 3 bases at V and 2 bases at J, with 8 bases in the middle. The CDR3 is 12 amino acids. CDR3 sequence: CAWRGLAYEQYF. The DNA of the CDR3 is TGTGCCTGGAGAGGACTGGCCTACGAGCAGTACTTC.

V and J are TRBV10-3 and TRBJ1-2, with 8 bases lining up with TRBD1. After removal of 10 bases from V and 6 bases from J, the junction contained 16 bases not matched to a gene. Germline V CDR1 and CDR2: ENHRY, SYGVKD. This CDR3 is 15 amino acids long. The CDR3 here is CASATRDRRRHGYTF. CDR3 DNA sequence: TGTGCCAGCGCGACTCGGGACAGGCGAAGGCATGGCTACACCTTC.

This sequence joins TRBV9 and TRBJ2-1; 7 nucleotides match TRBD1. The J segment lost 10 bases and the V segment lost 4 bases, leaving 14 bases of the junction unmatched. Germline CDR1 is SGDLS and CDR2 is YYNGEE. The CDR3 is 15 amino acids. In nucleotides, the CDR3 is TGTGCCAGCAGCCGAGACAGGGTGGTGGTCAGAGAGCAGTTCTTC. Translating gives CASSRDRVVVREQFF.

The V and J genes are TRBV5-5 and TRBJ1-1; D call uncertain. V was clipped by 2 bases and J by 2 bases, with 13 bases between them. The germline V gene encodes CDR1 SGHKS and CDR2 YYEKEE (reference sequence). The CDR3 covers 15 residues. The CDR3 loop reads CASSFQPGDNTEAFF. In DNA, the CDR3 is TGTGCCAGCAGCTTCCAACCGGGAGACAACACTGAAGCTTTCTTT.

This clone came up once. The V call is TRBV11-2, the J call TRBJ2-1, with D perhaps matching TRBD1 (5 bases). The germline V gene has CDR1 SGHAT and CDR2 FQNNGV. V was trimmed by 1 base and J by 7 bases, leaving 5 bases between them. This CDR3 comprises 12 residues. CDR3: CASSLAGNEQFF. DNA of the CDR3: TGTGCCAGCAGCTTAGCAGGGAATGAGCAGTTCTTC.

This clone was observed a few times. This specimen includes other DNA sequences encoding the same CDR3. CDR3 sequence reads: CASSILGQLISGNTIYF. CDR3 coding DNA: TGTGCCAGTAGTATCCTGGGACAGCTTATCTCTGGAAACACCATATATTTT. The chain employs TRBV19 and TRBJ1-3; 7 positions agree with TRBD1. V was pared by 3 bases and J by 0 bases, with 8 bases of the junction left unmatched. The CDR3 sequence is 17 residues long. Germline V gene lookup returns CDR1 LNHDA and CDR2 SQIVND (reference sequence).

This clone showed up just a few times. The CDR3, as DNA: TGTGCCAGCAGCTTAGGACCCGCGGGCACCGGGGAGCTGTTTTTT. Residues: CASSLGPAGTGELFF. The chain uses TRBV7-6 and TRBJ2-2; TRBD2 might be the D (5 bases). The V and J ends lost 1 base and 4 bases respectively, with 10 bases between them. CDR3 size: 15 residues. CDR1 is SGHVS and CDR2 is FNYEAQ in the germline V gene.

The chain employs TRBV5-1 and TRBJ2-3, with 9 nucleotides matching TRBD2. In germline, CDR1 is SGHRS, CDR2 YFSETQ. The trim removed 0 bases at V and 4 bases at J, leaving 9 bases unmatched. CDR3 length equals 17 residues. CDR3 nucleotides: TGCGCCAGCAGCTTGGTCGGCGGGAGGGCCCTAGCAGATACGCAGTATTTT. It codes for CASSLVGGRALADTQYF.

The genes are TRBV5-1 and TRBJ1-4; 8 bases align to TRBD1. The V segment lost 0 bases and the J segment 3 bases; nucleotides outside the gene matches: 4. Germline CDR1 and CDR2: SGHRS and YFSETQ. CDR3 size: 16 residues. CDR3 amino acids: CASSLAGGVANEKLFF. The CDR3 nucleotides read TGCGCCAGCAGCTTGGCAGGGGGCGTAGCTAATGAAAAACTGTTTTTT. The full variable domain, in which reference TRBV5-1 and TRBJ1-4 provide the parts outside the CDR3, is KAGVTQTPRYLIKTRGQQVTLSCSPISGHRSVSWYQQTPGQGLQFLFEYFSETQRNKGNFPGRFSGRQFSNSRSEMNVSTLELGDSALYLCASSLAGGVANEKLFFGSGTQLSVL.

V gene TRBV19 combines with J gene TRBJ1-6, with D possibly matching TRBD1 (5 bases). V was cut by 9 bases and J by 2 bases, with 8 bases left in between. The CDR3 has 13 amino acids. CDR1 LNHDA and CDR2 SQIVND come from the germline V gene (reference sequence). CDR3 DNA sequence: TGTGCCAGCGGGACTGCCTATAATTCACCCCTCCACTTT. Its translation: CASGTAYNSPLHF.

The chain carries TRBV2 and TRBJ1-4; D gene unclear. Trimming shortened V by 5 bases and J by 5 bases, and 12 bases separated the two germline ends. CDR1 is SNHLY, CDR2 FYNNEI, per germline. The CDR3 is 14 amino acids. CDR3 sequence: CASSRDRANEKLFF. The CDR3 DNA is TGTGCCAGCAGTCGGGATCGGGCAAATGAAAAACTGTTTTTT.

V is TRBV5-4 and J is TRBJ1-1; D possibly corresponds to TRBD1 (6 bases). The CDR3 has 15 amino acids. Germline values: CDR1 SGHNT, CDR2 YYREEE (reference sequence). Trimming shortened V by 4 bases and J by 1 base, and 14 bases separated the two germline ends. CDR3 bases: TGTGCCAGCAGCGACGGACAGAAAAGGAACACTGAAGCTTTCTTT. Protein sequence: CASSDGQKRNTEAFF.

The CDR3: CAGTSGSRSSYNEQFF. DNA of the CDR3: TGTGCCGGGACTAGCGGGAGCAGGAGCTCCTACAATGAGCAGTTCTTC. The V call is TRBV30, the J call TRBJ2-1, with 14 bases identical to TRBD2. The CDR3 has 16 amino acids. CDR1 is GTSNPN, CDR2 SVGIG, per germline (reference sequence). With 8 bases clipped from V and 0 bases from J, the junction kept 6 bases outside the gene matches.

The J gene is TRBJ2-6, the V gene TRBV19; TRBD1 might be the D (6 bases). Trimming stripped 0 bases from V and 5 bases from J, with 11 bases between. The CDR3 consists of 16 residues. Per germline, CDR1 LNHDA and CDR2 SQIVND (reference sequence). CDR3 region: CASSIDLTGRANVLTF. The DNA of the CDR3 is TGTGCCAGTAGTATAGATCTGACAGGAAGGGCCAACGTCCTGACTTTC.

The rearrangement joins TRBV10-3 to TRBJ1-5; D is unclear. The germline CDR1 and CDR2 sequences are ENHRY and SYGVKD. The CDR3 is 16 amino acids. Trimming stripped 3 bases from V and 0 bases from J, with 12 bases between. The CDR3: CAISEGGSISNQPQHF. Written as DNA, the CDR3 is TGTGCCATCAGTGAAGGAGGGTCAATTAGCAATCAGCCCCAGCATTTT.

This rearrangement joins TRBV11-3 to TRBJ2-2; no firm D call. V was cut by 6 bases and J by 2 bases, with 16 bases left in between. Germline V lookup: CDR1 SGHNT, CDR2 YENEEA. The CDR3 spans 16 residues. The CDR3 region is CASRRGIDTNTGELFF. The CDR3 bases are TGTGCCAGCAGACGTGGTATAGACACAAACACCGGGGAGCTGTTTTTT.

The rearrangement uses TRBV11-3 and TRBJ2-7; D perhaps matches TRBD2 (6 bases). This CDR3 is 15 amino acids long. The germline V and J ends were trimmed by 5 bases and 1 base, with 15 bases remaining between them. The germline V gene encodes CDR1 SGHNT and CDR2 YENEEA. The CDR3 DNA reads as TGTGCCAGCAGCCCCGGGGGAAGCGGGTCCTACGAGCAGTACTTC. It translates to CASSPGGSGSYEQYF.

V is TRBV21-1 and J is TRBJ1-2; the table's D call TRBD1 went unverified against the DNA. TRBV21-1 represents a pseudogene. This CDR3 is 18 amino acids long. The CDR3 region is CASIEAAGQIHLNYGYTF. The DNA of the CDR3 is TGTGCCAGCATCGAAGCTGCGGGACAGATCCATTTAAACTATGGCTACACCTTC.

The rearrangement joins TRBV9 to TRBJ2-2; a weak D match, TRBD1 (5 bases). Trimming pared 7 bases from V and 6 bases from J, leaving 13 bases between. Per the germline V gene, CDR1 is SGDLS and CDR2 is YYNGEE. The CDR3 has 13 residues. CDR3 sequence: CASGQGGPGELFF. CDR3 sequence (DNA): TGTGCCAGCGGGCAGGGCGGCCCCGGGGAGCTGTTTTTT. The variable domain in full, with the rest retrieved from reference TRBV9 and TRBJ2-2, is DSGVTQTPKHLITATGQRVTLRCSPRSGDLSVYWYQQSLDQGLQFLIQYYNGEERAKGNILERFSAQQFPDLHSELNLSSLELGDSALYFCASGQGGPGELFFGEGSRLTVL.

V gene TRBV11-3 combines with J gene TRBJ1-6; TRBD1 agrees at 10 bases. The CDR3 is 15 residues long. V shed 4 bases, J shed 4 bases, and the junction held 1 base outside the gene matches. Germline V gene lookup returns CDR1 SGHNT and CDR2 YENEEA. CDR3 residues: CASSSGQGYNSPLHF. CDR3 in DNA: TGTGCCAGCAGCTCGGGACAGGGGTATAATTCACCCCTCCACTTT.

The V gene is TRBV18, the J gene TRBJ2-2, with TRBD1 matching over 7 bases. J gave up 6 bases and V 6 bases, and 7 bases lay outside the gene matches. The germline CDR1 and CDR2 sequences are KGHSH and LQKENI. This CDR3 region has 14 residues. CDR3 region: CASSHGQVAGELFF. The DNA for the CDR3 is TGTGCCAGCTCCCACGGACAGGTTGCCGGGGAGCTGTTTTTT.

J is TRBJ2-1 and V is TRBV7-8, with 9 bases matching TRBD1. From germline, CDR1 is SGHVS and CDR2 FQNEAQ. Unmatched junction bases numbered 4, after V lost 3 bases and J lost 1 base. The CDR3 loop spans 16 amino acids. The CDR3 spells CASSFGTGISYNEQFF. The CDR3 DNA is TGTGCCAGCAGCTTTGGGACAGGGATTTCCTACAATGAGCAGTTCTTC.

The chain combines TRBV29-1 with TRBJ2-4; D may be TRBD2 (5 bases). Trimming removed 7 bases at V and 7 bases at J, with 17 bases between. The CDR3 consists of 13 residues. The germline CDR1 and CDR2 sequences are SQVTM and ANQGSEA. This CDR3 reads CSAVDPRRNIQYF. The CDR3 region has the DNA TGCAGCGCCGTGGACCCGAGGAGGAACATTCAGTACTTC.

The rearrangement links TRBV6-6 to TRBJ2-7; 10 bases are shared with TRBD2. V shed 10 bases, J shed 0 bases, and the junction held 6 bases outside the gene matches. The germline V gene has CDR1 MNHNY and CDR2 SVGAGI (reference sequence). This CDR3 comprises 14 residues. The CDR3 sequence: CATQTSGFSYEQYF. CDR3 in DNA: TGTGCCACCCAGACTAGCGGGTTCTCCTACGAGCAGTACTTC.

This sequence joins TRBV3-1 (or the pseudogene TRBV3-2) and TRBJ1-1; no reliable D call. With 6 bases removed from V and 3 bases from J, the gap between germline ends came to 14 bases. This CDR3 region has 14 residues. Per germline, CDR1 LGHDT and CDR2 YNNKEL (reference sequence). In DNA, the CDR3 is TGTGCCAGCAGGGGTTGGGGAGGCGACACTGAAGCTTTCTTT. This translates into CASRGWGGDTEAFF.